The 3 T cell receptor beta chains in this list originate from one sample, sequenced in a study of T cell responses to AZD1222 COVID-19 vaccine. Clones were sequenced by immunoSEQ multiplex PCR, and TCRdb holds only the in-frame ones, with some missing. The sample shows around 160,000 clones, approximately 85% of them seen only once. Sample: peripheral blood, taken on day 0 of MenACWY control vaccination. These receptors were taken from an adult in good health.

This chain joins TRBV4-1 and TRBJ1-6; D unresolved. Germline-derived CDR1 and CDR2 are MGHRA and YSYEKL. V gave up 0 bases and J gave up 13 bases, with 7 bases separating them. CDR3 length: 12 amino acids. The CDR3 DNA follows: TGCGCCAGCAGCCAAGATAATGCGCCCCTCCACTTT. It specifies CASSQDNAPLHF.

This chain joins TRBV27 and TRBJ1-5; D gene unclear. CDR1 MNHEY and CDR2 SMNVEV come from the germline V gene (reference sequence). CDR3 size: 12 residues. V lost 2 bases and J 6 bases, leaving 5 bases between the germline ends. CDR3 sequence: CASSLISQPQHF. The CDR3 DNA follows: TGTGCCAGCAGTTTAATAAGTCAGCCCCAGCATTTT.

CDR3 sequence (DNA): TGTGCCAGCAGCCGCGAAGAGGCTGAAGCTTTCTTT. Encoded protein: CASSREEAEAFF. This rearrangement joins TRBV5-4 to TRBJ1-1, with D unclear. V was cut by 4 bases and J by 6 bases, with 10 bases left in between. CDR3 length: 12 residues. The germline V gene has CDR1 SGHNT and CDR2 YYREEE (reference sequence).